What follows describes a single TCR beta chain. These data belong to a study of blood T cell repertoires in COVID-19. About the research overall: T cells, B-cell-depleted T cells, or PBMCs supplied cDNA or gDNA.

The V segment lost 2 bases and the J segment 4 bases; nucleotides outside the gene matches: 17. The CDR3 covers 19 residues. In germline, CDR1 is SGHAT, CDR2 FQNNGV. Original data processing: Scientists estimated how many nucleated cells there were by amplifying reference gene primers. This table comes from immunoSEQ multiplex PCR, and its TCRdb copy is limited to in-frame clones, with some not included. D and trimming were read from the DNA, whereas the V and J calls and clone size are those reported in that table. The repertoire holds approximately 200,000 clones, with about 83% as singletons. Study members were between 18 and 89 years old and lived in approximately 25 US regions.

The source of this sequence is a woman in her twenties or thirties who had recovered from COVID-19. This rearrangement joins TRBV11-2 to TRBJ2-7, with TRBD2 matching over 10 bases. Sequencing was carried out using PBMCs or T cells enriched from blood (not recorded which). The CDR3: CASSLNDRLAGDLGYEQYF. In DNA, the CDR3 is TGTGCCAGCAGCTTAAACGACCGACTAGCGGGTGACCTCGGGTACGAGCAGTACTTC.